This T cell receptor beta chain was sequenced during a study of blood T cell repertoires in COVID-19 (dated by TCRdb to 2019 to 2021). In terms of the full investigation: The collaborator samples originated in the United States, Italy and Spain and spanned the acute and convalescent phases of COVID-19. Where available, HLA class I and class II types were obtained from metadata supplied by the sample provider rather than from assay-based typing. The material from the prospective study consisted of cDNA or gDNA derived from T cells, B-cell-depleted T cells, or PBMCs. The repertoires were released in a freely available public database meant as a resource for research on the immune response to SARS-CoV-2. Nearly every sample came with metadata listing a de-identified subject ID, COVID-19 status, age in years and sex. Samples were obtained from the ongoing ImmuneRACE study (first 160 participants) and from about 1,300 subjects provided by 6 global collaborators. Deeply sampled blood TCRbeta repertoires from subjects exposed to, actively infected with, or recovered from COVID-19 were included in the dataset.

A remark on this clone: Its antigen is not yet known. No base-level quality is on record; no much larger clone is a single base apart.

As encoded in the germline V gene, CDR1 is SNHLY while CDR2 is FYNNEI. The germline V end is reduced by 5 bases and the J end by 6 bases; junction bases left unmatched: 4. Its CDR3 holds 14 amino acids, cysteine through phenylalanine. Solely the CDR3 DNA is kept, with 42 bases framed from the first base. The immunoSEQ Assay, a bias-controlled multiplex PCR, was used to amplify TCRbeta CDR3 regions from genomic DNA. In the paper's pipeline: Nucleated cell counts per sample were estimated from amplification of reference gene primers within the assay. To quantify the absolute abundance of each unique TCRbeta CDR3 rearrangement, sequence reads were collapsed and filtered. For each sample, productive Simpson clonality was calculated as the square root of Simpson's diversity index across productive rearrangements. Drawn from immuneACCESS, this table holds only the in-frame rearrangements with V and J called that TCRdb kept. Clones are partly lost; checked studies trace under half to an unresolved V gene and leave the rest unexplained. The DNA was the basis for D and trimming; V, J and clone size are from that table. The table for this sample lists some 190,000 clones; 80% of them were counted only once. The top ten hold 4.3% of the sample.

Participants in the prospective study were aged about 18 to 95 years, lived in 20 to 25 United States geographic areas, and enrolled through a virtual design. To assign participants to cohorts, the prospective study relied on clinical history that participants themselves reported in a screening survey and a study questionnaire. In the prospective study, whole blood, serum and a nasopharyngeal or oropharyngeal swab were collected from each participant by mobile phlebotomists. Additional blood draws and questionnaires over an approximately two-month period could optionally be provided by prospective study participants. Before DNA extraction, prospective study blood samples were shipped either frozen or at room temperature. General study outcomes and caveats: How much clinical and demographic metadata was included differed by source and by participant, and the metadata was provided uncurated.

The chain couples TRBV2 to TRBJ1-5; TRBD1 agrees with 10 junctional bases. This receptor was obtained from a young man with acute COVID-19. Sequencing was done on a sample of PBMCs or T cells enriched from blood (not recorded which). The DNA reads TGTGCCAGCAGTTCAGGGACAGGGGTTCAGCCCCAGCATTTT. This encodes CASSSGTGVQPQHF.